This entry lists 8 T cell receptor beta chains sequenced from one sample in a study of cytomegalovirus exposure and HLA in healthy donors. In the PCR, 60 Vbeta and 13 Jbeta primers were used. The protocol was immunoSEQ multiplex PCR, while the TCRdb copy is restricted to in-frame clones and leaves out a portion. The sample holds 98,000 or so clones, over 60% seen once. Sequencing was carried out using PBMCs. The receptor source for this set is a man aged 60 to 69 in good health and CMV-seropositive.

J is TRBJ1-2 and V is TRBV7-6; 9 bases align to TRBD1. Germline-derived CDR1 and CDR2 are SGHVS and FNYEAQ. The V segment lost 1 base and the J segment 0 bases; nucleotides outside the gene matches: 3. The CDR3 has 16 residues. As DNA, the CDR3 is TGTGCCAGCAGCTTAGGACAGGGGGGCACTAACTATGGCTACACCTTC. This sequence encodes CASSLGQGGTNYGYTF.

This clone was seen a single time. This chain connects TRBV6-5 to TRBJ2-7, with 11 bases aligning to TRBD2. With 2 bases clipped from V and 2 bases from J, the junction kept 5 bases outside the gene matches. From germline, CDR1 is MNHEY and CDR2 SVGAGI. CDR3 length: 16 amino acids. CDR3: CASSYNLLAGAYEQYF. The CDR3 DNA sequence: TGTGCCAGCAGTTACAATTTACTAGCGGGGGCCTACGAGCAGTACTTC.

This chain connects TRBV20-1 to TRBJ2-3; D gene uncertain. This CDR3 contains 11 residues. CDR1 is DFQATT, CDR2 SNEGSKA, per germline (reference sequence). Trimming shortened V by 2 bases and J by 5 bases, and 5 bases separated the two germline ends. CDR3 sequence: CSARLGDTQYF. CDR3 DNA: TGCAGTGCTAGACTCGGAGATACGCAGTATTTT.

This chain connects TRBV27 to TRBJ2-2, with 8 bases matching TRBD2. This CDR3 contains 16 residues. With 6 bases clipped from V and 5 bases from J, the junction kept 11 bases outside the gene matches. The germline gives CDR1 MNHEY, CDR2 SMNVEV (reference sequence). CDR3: CASSHAGGLKTGELFF. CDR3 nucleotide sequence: TGTGCCAGCAGCCACGCGGGGGGCTTAAAGACCGGGGAGCTGTTTTTT.

The CDR3 DNA follows: TGCGCCAGCAGCTCGGGACAGGGGCCATACACCGGGGAGCTGTTTTTT. This gives the protein CASSSGQGPYTGELFF. The chain links TRBV5-1 to TRBJ2-2; 10 bases are shared with TRBD1. V gave up 3 bases and J gave up 3 bases; unmatched junction bases: 5. The CDR3 has 16 residues. The germline V gene has CDR1 SGHRS and CDR2 YFSETQ.

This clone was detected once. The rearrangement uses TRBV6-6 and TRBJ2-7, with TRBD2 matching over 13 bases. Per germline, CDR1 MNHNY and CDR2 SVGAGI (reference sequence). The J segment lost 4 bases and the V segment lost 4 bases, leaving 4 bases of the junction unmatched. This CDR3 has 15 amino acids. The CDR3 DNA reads TGTGCCAGCAGTTTGGGACTAGCGGGAATTTACGAGCAGTACTTC. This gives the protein CASSLGLAGIYEQYF.

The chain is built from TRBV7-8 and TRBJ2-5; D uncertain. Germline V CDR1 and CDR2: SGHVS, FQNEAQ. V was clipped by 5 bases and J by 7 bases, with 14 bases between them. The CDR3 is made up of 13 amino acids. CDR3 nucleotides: TGTGCCAGCAGCGATCGGTTGAGAGCGACCCAGTACTTC. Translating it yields CASSDRLRATQYF.

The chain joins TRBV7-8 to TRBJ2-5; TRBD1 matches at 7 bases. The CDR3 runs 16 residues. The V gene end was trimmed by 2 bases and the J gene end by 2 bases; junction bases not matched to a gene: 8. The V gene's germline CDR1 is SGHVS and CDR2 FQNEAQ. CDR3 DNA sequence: TGTGCCAGCAGCTTAACCGGGACAGCAAAACAAGAGACCCAGTACTTC. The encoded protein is CASSLTGTAKQETQYF. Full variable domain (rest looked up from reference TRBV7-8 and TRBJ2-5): GAGVSQSPRYKVAKRGQDVALRCDPISGHVSLFWYQQALGQGPEFLTYFQNEAQLDKSGLPSDRFFAERPEGSVSTLKIQRTQQEDSAVYLCASSLTGTAKQETQYFGPGTRLLVL.